This T cell receptor beta chain was identified during a study of CD8 T cells in Susac syndrome. Study-level findings and limits: The study conceded that relatively few individuals underwent its TCR sequencing and HLA analysis.

Random hexamers served to reverse transcribe about 0.45 to 1 ug RNA. TCRdb re-analysed the immunoSEQ multiplex PCR reads in MiXCR, keeping a single row per CDR3 protein. The table records about 300,000 distinct CDR3 sequences, more than 75% of them present only once. With regard to this clonotype: Its antigen is not identified.

The patients serving as multiple sclerosis controls were treatment-naive. They had stable or active relapsing-remitting disease and fulfilled revised McDonald criteria. TEMRA cells were FACS-enriched, unlike CD8+ and CD4+ T cells, which were negatively isolated. The V segment lost 5 bases and the J segment 9 bases; nucleotides outside the gene matches: 8. Germline values: CDR1 SGHVS, CDR2 FQNEAQ. CDR3 length equals 13 residues. Sequencing was done on a sample of CD8+ T cells from PBMCs. This chain joins TRBV7-8 and TRBJ1-1; TRBD1 matches at 8 bases. The clonotype was recovered from a human donor with multiple sclerosis. The DNA of the CDR3 is TGTGCCAGCAGCATCCCTACAGGGGGAAAAGCTTTCTTT. Translation gives CASSIPTGGKAFF.